Below are 26 T cell receptor beta chains sequenced from a single sample in a study of vaccination and CD4 T cells after COVID-19. These receptors have no known antigen. The Oncomine TCR Beta short-read assay was applied to DNA of cultured CD4+ T cells. Using its own MiXCR run on the PCR reads, TCRdb lists one record per CDR3 protein. The sample includes about 26,000 distinct CDR3 sequences, 64% of them seen just once. As to treatment: roughly 11-day PBMC culture with coronavirus spike peptide pools or control peptides (ViraFEST assay). Sequencing input: CD4+ T cells from blood, cultured in vitro. These receptors were collected from a human donor who had recovered from COVID-19.

This sequence joins TRBV6-1 and TRBJ2-2; no firm D call. CDR3 size: 14 residues. Looked up from germline, CDR1 is MNHNS and CDR2 is SASEGT. Trimming left V 7 bases short and J 1 base short, with 10 bases between. CDR3 coding DNA: TGTGCCAGCAAACTCGACGGGAACACCGGGGAGCTGTTTTTT. Encoded protein: CASKLDGNTGELFF.

The chain carries TRBV9 and TRBJ2-2, with no clear D. Between the trimmed V and J ends, which lost 0 bases and 4 bases, there was a span of 7 bases. Germline V gene data show CDR1 as SGDLS and CDR2 as YYNGEE. The length of the CDR3 is 14 residues. The CDR3 coding sequence is TGTGCCAGCAGCGTAGGGCCAGTCACCGGGGAGCTGTTTTTT. Translating it yields CASSVGPVTGELFF.

The V and J genes are TRBV12-3 or TRBV12-4 and TRBJ2-5; D perhaps matches TRBD2 (6 bases). This CDR3 has 15 residues. Trimming removed 3 bases from V and 4 bases from J, with 15 bases in between. The chain's CDR3 is CASSLRRERGETQYF. CDR3 DNA: TGTGCCAGCAGTTTGAGGAGGGAGAGGGGAGAGACCCAGTACTTC.

The rearrangement uses TRBV27 and TRBJ1-4, with a weak D call TRBD1 (5 bases). This CDR3 spans 13 amino acids. CDR1 is MNHEY, CDR2 SMNVEV, per germline (reference sequence). V was cut by 8 bases and J by 8 bases, with 15 bases left in between. For the CDR3, the DNA is TGTGCCAGCGCGGCAGGGATCGGGGAAAAACTGTTTTTT. It codes for CASAAGIGEKLFF.

This chain uses TRBV7-9 with TRBJ2-2; D gene ambiguous. Germline lookup yields CDR1 SEHNR and CDR2 FQNEAQ (reference sequence). V lost 4 bases and J lost 4, with 10 bases in between. The CDR3 has 14 residues. The CDR3 DNA sequence: TGTGCCAGCAGCTCATTCATCCCCACCGGGGAGCTGTTTTTT. Amino acid sequence: CASSSFIPTGELFF.

V usage is TRBV29-1 and J usage is TRBJ1-2, with unresolved D. Between the trimmed V and J ends, which lost 0 bases and 8 bases, there was a span of 13 bases. This CDR3 is built from 13 residues. Germline CDR1 and CDR2: SQVTM and ANQGSEA. This CDR3 reads CSVEDLPYEGYTF. The CDR3 DNA is TGCAGCGTTGAAGATCTTCCCTATGAGGGCTACACCTTC.

This clonotype was seen a single time. CDR3 sequence reads: CASSPIRGRQETQYF. CDR3 DNA sequence: TGCGCCAGCAGCCCAATACGTGGCAGGCAAGAGACCCAGTACTTC. The chain employs TRBV4-1 and TRBJ2-5; the D is unclear. CDR1 and CDR2 (germline): MGHRA, YSYEKL. Deletions cut 4 bases from V and 2 bases from J, with 14 bases between. The CDR3 is made up of 15 amino acids.

This chain joins TRBV10-3 and TRBJ1-1; unclear D gene. The CDR3 consists of 12 residues. Germline V lookup: CDR1 ENHRY, CDR2 SYGVKD. Deletions cut 4 bases from V and 11 bases from J, with 14 bases between. CDR3 nucleotides: TGTGCCATCAGTGCCACCTTAGGGCTGGCTTTCTTT. Its protein product is CAISATLGLAFF.

The V call is TRBV7-3, the J call TRBJ2-7, with TRBD1 matching over 8 bases. The CDR3 consists of 14 residues. CDR1 SGHTA and CDR2 FQGTGA come from the germline V gene. Germline trimming cut 5 bases from V and 4 bases from J; bases unmatched to any gene: 7. In DNA form, the CDR3 reads TGTGCCAGCAGCCGCGACAGGGGTAGTTACGAGCAGTACTTC. It is translated as CASSRDRGSYEQYF.

This chain joins TRBV27 and TRBJ1-6; D call uncertain. The ends were cut back, 6 bases at V and 9 bases at J, with 15 bases in the middle. The CDR3 is made up of 14 amino acids. CDR1 and CDR2 from the germline V gene are MNHEY and SMNVEV (reference sequence). CDR3 coding DNA: TGTGCCAGCAGCACTCCACAGCGGGGTTCACCCCTCCACTTT. Translated: CASSTPQRGSPLHF.

V and J are TRBV15 and TRBJ2-5, with D perhaps TRBD2 (5 bases). Per germline, CDR1 LNHNV and CDR2 YYDKDF (reference sequence). This CDR3 has 15 residues. With 5 bases removed from V and 2 bases from J, the gap between germline ends came to 15 bases. The CDR3 DNA reads TGTGCCACCAGCCCCCAGGCGGGTTTACAAGAGACCCAGTACTTC. It specifies CATSPQAGLQETQYF.

The rearrangement joins TRBV12-3 or TRBV12-4 to TRBJ2-5, with TRBD1 as a possible D gene (5 bases). V shed 7 bases and J shed 2 bases, with 14 bases lying between them. The CDR3 loop spans 14 amino acids. The CDR3 loop is CASNSLGAQETQYF. As DNA, the CDR3 is TGTGCCAGCAACTCCTTAGGGGCTCAAGAGACCCAGTACTTC.

The chain recombines TRBV18 with TRBJ2-1; D unresolved. This CDR3 has 12 residues. V was cut by 2 bases and J by 9 bases, with 8 bases left in between. CDR1 and CDR2 from the germline V gene are KGHSH and LQKENI. CDR3 loop: CASSPMAIEQFF. The CDR3 bases are TGTGCCAGCTCACCAATGGCGATTGAGCAGTTCTTC.

This chain uses TRBV6-1 with TRBJ1-1, with TRBD1 matching over 7 bases. This CDR3 is 15 amino acids long. The trim removed 3 bases at V and 0 bases at J, leaving 4 bases unmatched. CDR1 MNHNS and CDR2 SASEGT come from the germline V gene. DNA for the CDR3: TGTGCCAGCAGTGACAGGGGGGCTGTGAACACTGAAGCTTTCTTT. This encodes CASSDRGAVNTEAFF.

This clonotype was counted a few times. The chain carries TRBV7-9 and TRBJ2-7; D is ambiguous. This CDR3 contains 15 residues. Trimming removed 1 base at V and 0 bases at J, with 10 bases between. Germline CDR1 reads SEHNR; CDR2 reads FQNEAQ (reference sequence). Here the CDR3 DNA reads TGTGCCAGCAGCTTAGTTAGTGGCAGCTCCTACGAGCAGTACTTC. Translation: CASSLVSGSSYEQYF.

This clonotype has just one count. Written as DNA, the CDR3 is TGTGCCAGCAGCTTGGGACAGGGAATCTATGGCTACACCTTC. This encodes CASSLGQGIYGYTF. This sequence joins TRBV7-9 and TRBJ1-2; 9 bases align to TRBD1. The CDR3 runs to 14 residues. V trimming: 3 bases; J trimming: 4 bases; junction bases outside the gene matches: 3. Germline V CDR1 and CDR2: SEHNR, FQNEAQ (reference sequence).

The V and J genes are TRBV5-1 and TRBJ1-1; 7 bases fit TRBD1. V was clipped by 8 bases and J by 2 bases; unmatched bases: 9. The CDR3 has 14 amino acids. Germline-derived CDR1 and CDR2 are SGHRS and YFSETQ. The chain's CDR3 is CARRHRGANTEAFF. CDR3 sequence (DNA): TGCGCCAGGAGGCACAGGGGAGCAAACACTGAAGCTTTCTTT.

This clonotype showed up just a few times. V is TRBV2 and J is TRBJ1-6; possible D gene TRBD1, 5 bases. The V end lost 5 bases, the J end lost 10 bases, and 18 bases lay between the germline ends. The CDR3 length is 15 residues. Germline values: CDR1 SNHLY, CDR2 FYNNEI. The CDR3 DNA follows: TGTGCCAGCAGTCCCGAACGGGGCAAAGGATCACCCCTCCACTTT. As protein: CASSPERGKGSPLHF.

This clonotype turned up a few times. This chain connects TRBV6-2 or TRBV6-3 to TRBJ1-2, with 7 bases aligning to TRBD1. CDR3 length equals 13 residues. The V and J ends lost 9 bases and 3 bases, in that order; junction bases with no gene match: 7. Per the germline V gene, CDR1 is MNHEY and CDR2 is SVGEGT. CDR3 sequence reads: CASTTGTDYGYTF. DNA for the CDR3: TGTGCCAGTACCACCGGGACAGACTATGGCTACACCTTC.

The chain links TRBV11-2 to TRBJ1-2; D remains unclear. There are 12 residues in the CDR3. V was trimmed by 1 base and J by 4 bases, leaving 4 bases between them. CDR1 and CDR2 from the germline V gene are SGHAT and FQNNGV. CDR3 loop: CASSLGIYGYTF. The DNA of the CDR3 is TGTGCCAGCAGCTTAGGTATCTATGGCTACACCTTC. Supplemented by reference TRBV11-2 and TRBJ1-2, the full variable domain reads EAGVAQSPRYKIIEKRQSVAFWCNPISGHATLYWYQQILGQGPKLLIQFQNNGVVDDSQLPKDRFSAERLKGVDSTLKIQPAKLEDSAVYLCASSLGIYGYTFGSGTRLTVV.

This clonotype was observed a handful of times. J is TRBJ2-3 and V is TRBV2, with 7 bases aligning to TRBD1. Germline V gives CDR1 SNHLY, CDR2 FYNNEI. The V and J ends lost 2 bases and 2 bases, in that order; junction bases with no gene match: 4. The CDR3 is 15 amino acids. The CDR3 loop is CASSEQGQVTDTQYF. In nucleotides, the CDR3 is TGTGCCAGCAGTGAACAAGGACAGGTCACAGATACGCAGTATTTT.

This sequence joins TRBV2 and TRBJ1-5, with TRBD1 matching 7 bases. CDR1 SNHLY and CDR2 FYNNEI come from the germline V gene. J was trimmed by 5 bases and V by 3 bases; bases with no gene match: 4. The CDR3 loop spans 14 amino acids. CDR3 sequence reads: CASSDQQGYQPQHF. Written as DNA, the CDR3 is TGTGCCAGCAGTGACCAACAGGGGTATCAGCCCCAGCATTTT. The variable domain in full, completed from reference TRBV2 and TRBJ1-5, reads EPEVTQTPSHQVTQMGQEVILRCVPISNHLYFYWYRQILGQKVEFLVSFYNNEISEKSEIFDDQFSVERPDGSNFTLKIRSTKLEDSAMYFCASSDQQGYQPQHFGDGTRLSIL.

The chain carries TRBV20-1 and TRBJ1-2; a weak D match, TRBD1 (5 bases). In germline, CDR1 is DFQATT, CDR2 SNEGSKA (reference sequence). Trimming pared 6 bases from V and 6 bases from J, leaving 14 bases between. The CDR3 runs to 12 residues. CDR3 region: CSAYRQYHGYTF. In DNA, the CDR3 is TGCAGTGCCTATAGACAGTACCATGGCTACACCTTC.

A few counts support this clonotype. The chain employs TRBV19 and TRBJ2-1, with 8 bases identical to TRBD1. CDR1 is LNHDA and CDR2 is SQIVND in the germline V gene (reference sequence). Losses at the gene ends were 6 bases for V and 4 bases for J; bases not matched to a gene: 5. The CDR3 consists of 14 residues. CDR3 in amino acids: CASRDRARYNEQFF. In DNA, the CDR3 is TGTGCCAGTAGGGACAGGGCTCGTTACAATGAGCAGTTCTTC. The entire variable domain, with the rest obtained from reference TRBV19 and TRBJ2-1, is as follows: DGGITQSPKYLFRKEGQNVTLSCEQNLNHDAMYWYRQDPGQGLRLIYYSQIVNDFQKGDIAEGYSVSREKKESFPLTVTSAQKNPTAFYLCASRDRARYNEQFFGPGTRLTVL.

The chain combines TRBV19 with TRBJ1-6; D call uncertain. CDR1 and CDR2 (germline): LNHDA, SQIVND (reference sequence). CDR3 length: 13 residues. The V end was cut by 6 bases, the J end by 12 bases, with 15 bases between. The CDR3 loop reads CASSIGQRGPLHF. In DNA, the CDR3 is TGTGCCAGTAGCATCGGCCAACGGGGACCCCTCCACTTT.

V gene TRBV6-1 combines with J gene TRBJ2-1, with 13 positions matching TRBD2. The CDR3 runs to 17 residues. The V gene end was trimmed by 3 bases and the J gene end by 2 bases; junction bases not matched to a gene: 4. In germline, CDR1 is MNHNS, CDR2 SASEGT. The CDR3 nucleotides read TGTGCCAGCAGTGAGTTTGGGACTAGCGGGACCTACAATGAGCAGTTCTTC. Translation: CASSEFGTSGTYNEQFF.